These T cell receptor beta chains were read from a single sample in a study of cytomegalovirus exposure and HLA in healthy donors. Method: immunoSEQ multiplex PCR; TCRdb's copy keeps in-frame clones and lacks some. The repertoire holds 180,000 or so clones, approximately 83% seen once, with about 9.3% in the top ten. The source material was PBMCs. These receptors were taken from a man between 18 and 35 years old in good health and CMV-seropositive. Both conserved end residues are part of each CDR3. A D gene is named only where the DNA matches it firmly. The size field is filled for only some rows; it gives once, few, many or a size class.

v_call	d_call	clone_size	j_call	cdr3_nt	cdr3_aa
TRBV30	TRBD1	-	TRBJ1-4	TGTGCCTGGAGCGGGGACAGCAATGAAAAACTGTTTTTT	CAWSGDSNEKLFF
TRBV29-1	TRBD2	-	TRBJ2-7	TGCAGCGTTGAGCGGGGGGGGAGCTCCTACGAGCAGTACTTC	CSVERGGSSYEQYF
TRBV5-1	TRBD1	-	TRBJ1-1	TGCGCCAGCAGCTCGGGACAGGGCTACACTGAAGCTTTCTTT	CASSSGQGYTEAFF
TRBV9	TRBD1	-	TRBJ1-2	TGTGCCAGCAGCGTATCGAGACAGGGTTCAGTGGGCTACACCTTC	CASSVSRQGSVGYTF
TRBV7-9	TRBD1	-	TRBJ2-1	TGTGCCAGCAGGGAACAATTATTTGGCCGGGACAGGGGATACAATGAGCAGTTCTTC	CASREQLFGRDRGYNEQFF
TRBV7-6	-	-	TRBJ2-3	TGTGCCAGCAGCTTAGTAAGCCAGGATAGCACAGATACGCAGTATTTT	CASSLVSQDSTDTQYF
TRBV4-3	TRBD2	-	TRBJ2-1	TGCGCCAGCAGCCGCACTAGCGGGGAATACAATGAGCAGTTCTTC	CASSRTSGEYNEQFF
TRBV13	TRBD1	-	TRBJ1-2	TGTGCCAGCAGCTCCCTACAGGGGGCATCGATTTCGGTTGGCTACACCTTC	CASSSLQGASISVGYTF
TRBV7-9	-	-	TRBJ2-7	TGTGCCAGCAGCACCACTAGCTACGAGCAGTACTTC	CASSTTSYEQYF
TRBV2	-	-	TRBJ2-5	TGTGCCAGCAGTGAGGAGGGGGCCGGGACCCAGTACTTC	CASSEEGAGTQYF
TRBV4-3	-	-	TRBJ2-7	TGCGCCAGCAGCCAAGAGCCGGGAAGATACGAGCAGTACTTC	CASSQEPGRYEQYF
TRBV14	-	-	TRBJ2-7	TGTGCCAGCAGCCCCGTTTACGCGGGGACCTACGAGCAGTACTTC	CASSPVYAGTYEQYF
TRBV11-3	TRBD2	-	TRBJ2-7	TGTGCCAGCAGCTTAGTGCGGGGGTTAACCTACGAGCAGTACTTC	CASSLVRGLTYEQYF
TRBV4-1	-	few	TRBJ2-7	TGCGCCAGCAGCTCCTCCCTAGGGCAGTACTTC	CASSSSLGQYF
TRBV27	TRBD1	-	TRBJ1-1	TGTGCCAGCAGTTTAATTTGGGACAGGAGCAACATGAACACTGAAGCTTTCTTT	CASSLIWDRSNMNTEAFF
TRBV11-2	-	-	TRBJ1-6	TGTGCCAGCAGCTTCGGGGGGTCGAGCTCCTATAATTCACCCCTCCACTTT	CASSFGGSSSYNSPLHF
TRBV6-5	-	once	TRBJ1-5	TGTGCCAGCAGTTACTCTCGGGATCTTCCGCCCCAGCATTTT	CASSYSRDLPPQHF
TRBV10-3	-	-	TRBJ1-6	TGTGCCATCAGTGAGTCGGACAGCTCCTATAATTCACCCCTCCACTTT	CAISESDSSYNSPLHF
TRBV5-1	TRBD1	-	TRBJ2-7	TGCGCCAGCAGCTTGATCGGCGACAGGGTGGACGAGCAGTACTTC	CASSLIGDRVDEQYF
TRBV30	TRBD1	-	TRBJ2-3	TGTGCCTGGACCGGGACAGGCGTAATTCTCACAGATACGCAGTATTTT	CAWTGTGVILTDTQYF
TRBV15	TRBD2	-	TRBJ2-1	TGTGCCACCAGCAGAGGGTCGGGACTAGCGGGGGGCAGCTCCTACAATGAGCAGTTCTTC	CATSRGSGLAGGSSYNEQFF
TRBV5-1	TRBD1	-	TRBJ1-5	TGCGCCAGCAGCTTGGCGGGACAGAGCAATCAGCCCCAGCATTTT	CASSLAGQSNQPQHF
TRBV19	TRBD2	-	TRBJ2-1	TGTGCCAGCTCGAGGGAAGCGGGGGCCAATACGGCCTACAATGAGCAGTTCTTC	CASSREAGANTAYNEQFF
TRBV18	-	-	TRBJ2-2	TGTGCCAGCTCACCCCGGGTGGACGGGGAGCTGTTTTTT	CASSPRVDGELFF
TRBV7-3	-	-	TRBJ2-1	TGTGCCAGCAGCATAAACAGCTACAATGAGCAGTTCTTC	CASSINSYNEQFF